This passage covers 11 T cell receptor beta chains from one sample sequenced in a study of post-analysis software for immune sequencing data. Whole-study results and caveats: A handful of TRBV segments were significantly more frequent in patients than in controls. TRBV5-6, TRBV5-1 and TRBV20-1 were among these segments.

Antigens for these TCRs are unknown. Libraries were made from TCR beta cDNA, and they carried unique molecular identifiers. TCRdb analysed the PCR reads with MiXCR anew, one entry per CDR3 protein. The data show about 820,000 distinct CDR3 sequences, about 50% seen once. The material sequenced was blood. All receptors come from a girl aged 5-17 years with multiple sclerosis.

This clonotype was counted between two and nine times. V gene TRBV5-1 combines with J gene TRBJ2-1, with D possibly being TRBD1 (6 bases). Trimming left V 0 bases short and J 13 bases short, with 11 bases between. Germline lookup yields CDR1 SGHRS and CDR2 YFSETQ. CDR3 length: 12 amino acids. The CDR3 loop is CASSLDRDPQFF. DNA of the CDR3: TGCGCCAGCAGCTTGGACAGGGACCCCCAGTTCTTC. Based on the CDR3 plus reference TRBV5-1 and TRBJ2-1, the full variable domain is KAGVTQTPRYLIKTRGQQVTLSCSPISGHRSVSWYQQTPGQGLQFLFEYFSETQRNKGNFPGRFSGRQFSNSRSEMNVSTLELGDSALYLCASSLDRDPQFFGPGTRLTVL.

The chain combines TRBV7-2 with TRBJ2-7; no firm D call. Trimming stripped 5 bases from V and 1 base from J, with 9 bases between. CDR3 size: 13 residues. In germline, CDR1 is SGHTA, CDR2 FQGNSA. The CDR3 DNA is TGTGCCAGCAGCATCGAAGAGTCCTACGAGCAGTACTTC. The encoded protein is CASSIEESYEQYF. The variable domain in full, completed from reference TRBV7-2 and TRBJ2-7, reads GAGVSQSPSNKVTEKGKDVELRCDPISGHTALYWYRQSLGQGLEFLIYFQGNSAPDKSGLPSDRFSAERTGGSVSTLTIQRTQQEDSAVYLCASSIEESYEQYFGPGTRLTVT.

This clonotype has more than one count but fewer than ten. This chain connects TRBV10-3 to TRBJ2-7, with 10 bases matching TRBD2. The germline CDR1 and CDR2 sequences are ENHRY and SYGVKD. This CDR3 is built from 14 residues. The trim removed 8 bases at V and 7 bases at J, leaving 11 bases unmatched. CDR3 region: CAIGSGRAANEQYF. In DNA, the CDR3 is TGTGCCATCGGGAGCGGGAGGGCCGCCAATGAGCAGTACTTC.

V and J are TRBV29-1 and TRBJ2-1, with 9 bases lining up with TRBD2. Germline lookup yields CDR1 SQVTM and CDR2 ANQGSEA. This CDR3 is 15 amino acids long. The CDR3 protein is CTVGVAGVWGDEQFF. The CDR3 bases are TGCACCGTAGGAGTAGCGGGAGTTTGGGGCGATGAGCAGTTCTTC.

This rearrangement joins TRBV9 to TRBJ2-1; 8 bases agree with TRBD1. J lost 2 bases, V lost 1 base, and 8 bases had no gene match. The CDR3 extends over 17 amino acids. Germline values: CDR1 SGDLS, CDR2 YYNGEE. This chain's CDR3 is CASSVTKDRATYNEQFF. CDR3 DNA sequence: TGTGCCAGCAGCGTAACGAAGGACAGGGCGACCTACAATGAGCAGTTCTTC. The full variable domain, in which reference TRBV9 and TRBJ2-1 provide the parts outside the CDR3, is DSGVTQTPKHLITATGQRVTLRCSPRSGDLSVYWYQQSLDQGLQFLIQYYNGEERAKGNILERFSAQQFPDLHSELNLSSLELGDSALYFCASSVTKDRATYNEQFFGPGTRLTVL.

The rearrangement joins TRBV5-5 to TRBJ2-3; D perhaps matches TRBD1 (6 bases). Germline CDR1 is SGHKS and CDR2 is YYEKEE (reference sequence). This CDR3 contains 17 residues. The V gene lost 2 bases and the J gene lost 4 bases, with 20 bases spanning the gap. Written as DNA, the CDR3 is TGTGCCAGCAGCTTCGGTCAGGGGTGGACTCTCGCAGATACGCAGTATTTT. It encodes CASSFGQGWTLADTQYF.

J is TRBJ2-3 and V is TRBV12-3 or TRBV12-4; the match to TRBD1 covers 7 bases. The CDR3 sequence is 16 residues long. The ends lost 6 bases at V and 2 bases at J; junction bases unmatched: 11. This chain's CDR3 is CASRIGTAQDTDTQYF. The CDR3 DNA follows: TGTGCCAGCAGGATTGGGACAGCCCAGGACACAGATACGCAGTATTTT.

The chain combines TRBV7-3 with TRBJ1-2, with D possibly matching TRBD1 (5 bases). Trimming took 5 bases from V and 4 from J, leaving 14 bases between them. CDR1 is SGHTA and CDR2 is FQGTGA in the germline V gene. This CDR3 has 14 residues. The CDR3 region is CASSLTEGPYGYTF. In DNA, the CDR3 is TGTGCCAGCAGCCTTACTGAGGGACCCTATGGCTACACCTTC. Full variable domain (missing parts from reference TRBV7-3 and TRBJ1-2): GAGVSQTPSNKVTEKGKYVELRCDPISGHTALYWYRQSLGQGPEFLIYFQGTGAADDSGLPNDRFFAVRPEGSVSTLKIQRTERGDSAVYLCASSLTEGPYGYTFGSGTRLTVV.

The V call is TRBV20-1, the J call TRBJ2-4; D may correspond to TRBD1 or TRBD2 (5 bases each). This CDR3 is 14 amino acids long. V was trimmed by 0 bases and J by 13 bases, leaving 19 bases between them. Germline-derived CDR1 and CDR2 are DFQATT and SNEGSKA (reference sequence). Written as DNA, the CDR3 is TGCAGTGCTAGAGATCGGGGCGGCCCCCTGGAGCAGTACTTC. Its translation is CSARDRGGPLEQYF.

This clonotype showed up just a few times. J is TRBJ2-3 and V is TRBV12-5; D ambiguous. V gave up 6 bases and J gave up 2 bases, with 15 bases separating them. The CDR3 is made up of 15 amino acids. In germline, CDR1 is LGHNT, CDR2 FRNRAP. CDR3 amino acids: CASGRTETNTDTQYF. DNA for the CDR3: TGTGCTAGTGGCCGGACGGAGACGAACACAGATACGCAGTATTTT.

The V gene is TRBV5-1, the J gene TRBJ2-1; perhaps TRBD1 as D (6 bases). Germline CDR1 and CDR2: SGHRS and YFSETQ. Trimming stripped 2 bases from V and 5 bases from J, with 17 bases between. The CDR3 totals 16 residues. The CDR3: CASSFPRTEKDNEQFF. The CDR3 region has the DNA TGCGCCAGCAGCTTTCCACGGACAGAAAAGGACAATGAGCAGTTCTTC.